This TCR beta chain comes out of a study of blood T cells in healthy people across ages (dated by TCRdb to the mid-2010s). With respect to the entire study: In model experiments, template switching captured roughly one uniquely barcoded TCR beta cDNA molecule for every two T cells. To track age-related changes in TCR beta repertoire diversity, the study relied on deep sequencing normalized with unique cDNA molecular identifiers. Donors were grouped into four age groups: young (average approximately 15 years), middle-aged (about 40), aged (about 60) and long-lived (about 82). To avoid experimental bias, donors of different ages were spread randomly across the sequencing lanes. Two additional independent replicas of 1 million unique cDNA reads from the same blood draw were analyzed for two donors (one aged 18 to 30 and one aged 80 or older). The paper's findings and limits, for the study overall: Total diversity estimates from one million sequenced T cells were considered lower bounds and underestimates. A strong correlation was found between observed TCR beta diversity and the percentage of naive T cells measured by flow cytometry. Observed TCR beta diversity per million T cells fell roughly linearly with age, and a significant reduction was already apparent by age around 40. The long-lived group showed more naive CD4+ T cells, fewer expanded clones and increased TCR diversity than the aged group, suggesting age selection. Conclusive comparison of naive and antigen-experienced compartments was prevented by the profiling of bulk unsorted PBMCs. Donor CMV infection status was unknown, potentially confounding age-related changes in expanded clonotypes.

Systemically healthy Caucasian individuals from Russia, some 40 in total and aged roughly 6 to 100 years, were included as donors. Approximately 9.3 milliliters of peripheral blood were collected from each donor into EDTA-treated Vacutainer tubes. Ficoll-Paque density-gradient centrifugation was used to isolate PBMCs, with at least 6 million per sample. Total RNA, at least 6 micrograms per sample, was extracted from PBMCs with Trizol reagent. Naive CD45RAhigh/CD27high T cell percentages were measured by flow cytometry on a PBMC aliquot from every donor. The library was prepared using 5' RACE. Sequencer: Illumina HiSeq 2500. A second PCR of 7 to 11 cycles was performed with a sample-barcoded 5' primer and a J-beta primer mix. A unique molecular identifier was introduced onto each TCR beta cDNA molecule by a template-switch 5' adaptor carrying 12 random nucleotides. At least 2.5 million CDR3-containing paired-end reads were obtained from each sample. First-strand cDNA synthesis was performed from all RNA using the Mint cDNA synthesis kit, with priming by a TRBC-specific oligonucleotide. Following uracil-DNA glycosylase treatment, a first 18-cycle PCR with universal primers M1SS and BC2_uni_R was performed on all cDNA. In the source study's methods: Normalization of each sample was performed by random selection of 1 million high-quality reads, each carrying a distinct molecular identifier. Instead of being binned into consensus sequences, reads with shared molecular identifiers were discarded. MiTCR, with a Q25 quality threshold and the strictest error-elimination algorithm, was used for CDR3 identification, clonotype clustering and error correction. A nonparametric unseen species model using Euler transformation provided a lower-bound estimate of total TCR beta diversity. TCRdb reworked the public reads: Q25 trimming with fastp, MiXCR clone assembly, productive beta chains retained. Merged by CDR3 protein, the rows form single entries marked with the most common genes and DNA. TCRdb's processing, not the study's, gives the V and J calls here. A total of 1.5 million to 2 million distinct CDR3 sequences appear in this sample, about 32% of them only once. The ten most abundant clones make up over 9% of the sample.

CDR1 and CDR2 are read off the germline V gene (reference sequence) as DFQATT and SNEGSKA. V is cut back by 0 bases and J by 7 bases, with 8 bases in the junction unmatched. From its cysteine to its phenylalanine, the CDR3 spans 14 amino acids. Only the CDR3 portion is preserved as DNA: 42 bases, with reading frame beginning at the first base. For this clonotype: The antigen this receptor binds is unknown. Per-base qualities were not stored, and no clone one base away is much larger.

This sequence originates from a woman aged 25 to 39 in good health. The V and J genes are TRBV20-1 and TRBJ1-2; a stretch of 7 junction bases matches TRBD1. Input material: blood. The CDR3 protein is CSARDLEGAGGYTF. The sequenced DNA is TGCAGTGCTAGAGATTTGGAGGGGGCAGGTGGCTACACCTTC.